Included here is one T cell receptor (beta chain) sequence, with context. Its specificity is not known. The data were taken from a study of T cell responses to AZD1222 COVID-19 vaccine. Method: immunoSEQ multiplex PCR; TCRdb's copy keeps in-frame clones and lacks some. The table includes 150,000 to 200,000 clones, around 93% detected once. Study-level findings and limits: Donors were largely white British and mainly female; clonal diversity was possibly underestimated. Of the AZD1222 recipients, only 5 to 7 were seropositive at baseline. Across the whole spike, CD4 TCRs peaked at regions 160-218 and 743-854. Samples come after the peak T cell response, not at day 14.

The V gene's germline CDR1 is KGHDR and CDR2 SFDVKD. V was clipped by 3 bases and J by 7 bases, with 16 bases between them. The CDR3 contains 15 residues. This specimen was peripheral blood, taken on day 0 of AZD1222 vaccination. This sequence joins TRBV24-1 and TRBJ2-3, with D perhaps matching TRBD1 (6 bases). This receptor was obtained from an adult in good health. The CDR3 protein is CATSDTTGPPHTQYF. DNA for the CDR3: TGTGCCACCAGTGATACGACAGGTCCCCCACATACGCAGTATTTT.